These 21 T cell receptor beta chains were all obtained from the same sample, sequenced in a study of OX40 agonist ivuxolimab in advanced cancers. Sequencing was performed with immunoSEQ multiplex PCR; in TCRdb, only in-frame clones are kept and a portion is missing. The sample lists tens of thousands of clones, roughly 80% seen once, with 0.95% to 1.3% in the top ten. Sequenced here: CD4+ or CD8+ T cells sorted from blood, sampled in a trial of the OX40 agonist ivuxolimab. Receptor source: an adult with an advanced solid tumor such as melanoma, head and neck, liver or kidney cancer.

V gene TRBV6-6 combines with J gene TRBJ1-4; D call uncertain. This CDR3 contains 13 residues. Germline CDR1 is MNHNY and CDR2 is SVGAGI (reference sequence). V was trimmed by 4 bases and J by 8 bases, leaving 11 bases between them. CDR3 in DNA: TGTGCCAGCAGTTCCAACGGACGGGAAAAACTGTTTTTT. Protein: CASSSNGREKLFF.

The V gene is TRBV11-2, the J gene TRBJ2-1, with D perhaps matching TRBD2 (6 bases). Germline CDR1 and CDR2: SGHAT and FQNNGV. Trimming pared 1 base from V and 1 base from J, leaving 8 bases between. The CDR3 is made up of 15 amino acids. CDR3 residues: CASSLVGGSYNEQFF. The CDR3 DNA follows: TGTGCCAGCAGCTTAGTGGGGGGTTCCTACAATGAGCAGTTCTTC.

The chain has TRBV5-1 and TRBJ1-1, with no clear D. This CDR3 region has 15 residues. Per germline, CDR1 SGHRS and CDR2 YFSETQ. Trimming left V 0 bases short and J 3 bases short, with 12 bases between. CDR3 residues: CASSLEGYEYTEAFF. For the CDR3, the DNA is TGCGCCAGCAGCTTGGAAGGGTATGAATACACTGAAGCTTTCTTT.

V and J are TRBV2 and TRBJ1-5; tentatively, D is TRBD1 (6 bases). This CDR3 comprises 13 residues. V lost 7 bases to trimming and J lost 6 bases, with 13 bases between them. Germline-derived CDR1 and CDR2 are SNHLY and FYNNEI. The DNA for the CDR3 is TGTGCCAGCATCGGGGGCCCCGGTCAGCCCCAGCATTTT. It codes for CASIGGPGQPQHF.

This chain connects TRBV5-8 to TRBJ1-1; perhaps TRBD1 as D (5 bases). Germline loops: CDR1 SGHTS, CDR2 YDEGEE. Trimming took off 4 bases at V and 7 bases at J, with 14 bases between the two ends. The CDR3 is 13 amino acids. CDR3 in DNA: TGTGCCAGCAGCGCTCGGGACGCCAGTGAAGCTTTCTTT. Translating gives CASSARDASEAFF.

V is TRBV5-5 and J is TRBJ1-6, with 10 bases aligning to TRBD1. Germline loops: CDR1 SGHKS, CDR2 YYEKEE (reference sequence). The V gene end was trimmed by 3 bases and the J gene end by 4 bases; junction bases not matched to a gene: 4. This CDR3 comprises 16 residues. CDR3 coding DNA: TGTGCCAGCAGCTGGGACAGGGGATCTTATAATTCACCCCTCCACTTT. This sequence encodes CASSWDRGSYNSPLHF.

The genes are TRBV9 and TRBJ2-5, with 11 positions matching TRBD2. V trimming: 0 bases; J trimming: 4 bases; junction bases outside the gene matches: 5. The CDR3 length is 16 residues. Germline CDR1 and CDR2: SGDLS and YYNGEE. CDR3 in DNA: TGTGCCAGCAGCGTAGGAAGTAGCGGGGGGGTAGAGACCCAGTACTTC. Translation: CASSVGSSGGVETQYF.

The rearrangement links TRBV7-2 to TRBJ1-1, with unresolved D. Germline V gene data show CDR1 as SGHTA and CDR2 as FQGNSA. The germline V and J ends were trimmed by 2 bases and 1 base, with 5 bases remaining between them. The CDR3 consists of 13 residues. In DNA, the CDR3 is TGTGCCAGCAGCTTAATGACGAACACTGAAGCTTTCTTT. Protein: CASSLMTNTEAFF.

This clone has only a few counts. V gene TRBV19 combines with J gene TRBJ1-6; D gene unclear. Germline CDR1 and CDR2: LNHDA and SQIVND (reference sequence). V was cut by 3 bases and J by 17 bases, with 11 bases left in between. The CDR3 is made up of 11 amino acids. The CDR3 sequence is CASSMGGEVHF. CDR3 in DNA: TGTGCCAGTAGTATGGGCGGCGAGGTCCACTTT.

J is TRBJ1-1 and V is TRBV10-3, with 7 bases lining up with TRBD1. The germline CDR1 and CDR2 sequences are ENHRY and SYGVKD. V shed 4 bases and J 1 base; nucleotides not matched to a gene: 3. The CDR3 is 14 amino acids. In DNA, the CDR3 is TGTGCCATCAGTGGGCGACAGGGGAACACTGAAGCTTTCTTT. Its translation is CAISGRQGNTEAFF.

This CDR3 reads CASSGPGVDRQPQHF. CDR3 in DNA: TGTGCCAGCAGTGGTCCAGGGGTAGATCGGCAGCCCCAGCATTTT. The chain combines TRBV2 with TRBJ1-5, with D possibly matching TRBD1 (6 bases). CDR1 is SNHLY and CDR2 is FYNNEI in the germline V gene. The CDR3 is 15 amino acids. The V gene lost 4 bases and the J gene lost 7 bases, with 17 bases spanning the gap.

In this sample, this clone turned up once. The gene calls are TRBV28 and TRBJ2-5, with 8 bases lining up with TRBD1. After removal of 2 bases from V and 2 bases from J, the junction contained 13 bases not matched to a gene. CDR1 and CDR2 (germline): MDHEN, SYDVKM. The CDR3 is 18 residues long. CDR3 residues: CASSLPLGQGISQETQYF. The CDR3 DNA reads as TGTGCCAGCAGTTTACCCCTTGGACAGGGAATAAGTCAAGAGACCCAGTACTTC.

The count of this clone is one. The rearrangement links TRBV6-5 to TRBJ2-5; D not certain. V lost 6 bases to trimming and J lost 5 bases, with 7 bases between them. The CDR3 sequence is 11 residues long. Germline assignment: CDR1 MNHEY and CDR2 SVGAGI. The CDR3 loop is CASRGPETQYF. DNA of the CDR3: TGTGCCAGCAGAGGCCCTGAGACCCAGTACTTC.

The gene calls are TRBV7-3 and TRBJ2-5; possibly TRBD2 for D (5 bases). The germline CDR1 and CDR2 sequences are SGHTA and FQGTGA. V lost 6 bases and J 3 bases, leaving 11 bases between the germline ends. This CDR3 region has 13 residues. The CDR3 DNA sequence: TGTGCCAGCAGTAAGAACGGGAAAGAGACCCAGTACTTC. Translated: CASSKNGKETQYF.

The chain joins TRBV7-2 to TRBJ2-3, with a possible D match to TRBD1 (7 bases). The V end was cut by 4 bases, the J end by 4 bases, with 15 bases between. CDR3 size: 15 residues. CDR1 and CDR2 from the germline V gene are SGHTA and FQGNSA. Here the CDR3 reads CASSSGGTNPDTQYF. In DNA form, the CDR3 reads TGTGCCAGCAGCTCAGGGGGGACCAACCCAGATACGCAGTATTTT.

The chain employs TRBV10-3 and TRBJ1-4; a possible D gene is TRBD1 (6 bases). The germline V gene has CDR1 ENHRY and CDR2 SYGVKD. Deletions cut 10 bases from V and 2 bases from J, with 20 bases between. The CDR3 runs 16 residues. CDR3 region: CATALGGRGTNEKLFF. The DNA for the CDR3 is TGTGCCACAGCACTGGGGGGAAGGGGGACTAATGAAAAACTGTTTTTT.

The chain recombines TRBV28 with TRBJ2-3; no definite D call. V dropped 6 bases and J dropped 2 bases, with 21 bases sitting between them. The CDR3 consists of 17 residues. Per the germline V gene, CDR1 is MDHEN and CDR2 is SYDVKM. CDR3 DNA: TGTGCCAGCAGCCCCCGGTTAACTTCGAGATACACAGATACGCAGTATTTT. Its translation: CASSPRLTSRYTDTQYF.

This chain links TRBV9 with TRBJ1-3; D remains ambiguous. Trimming left V 3 bases short and J 0 bases short, with 10 bases between. The CDR3 consists of 15 residues. In germline, CDR1 is SGDLS, CDR2 YYNGEE. CDR3 in amino acids: CASSGASFSGNTIYF. CDR3 bases: TGTGCCAGCAGCGGGGCTTCTTTCTCTGGAAACACCATATATTTT.

The genes are TRBV5-4 and TRBJ1-2, with D unresolved. From germline, CDR1 is SGHNT and CDR2 YYREEE (reference sequence). This CDR3 has 16 amino acids. Trimming pared 2 bases from V and 2 bases from J, leaving 16 bases between. The CDR3 is CASSFSVGLLNYGYTF. CDR3 nucleotide sequence: TGTGCCAGCAGCTTTAGCGTCGGACTTCTGAACTATGGCTACACCTTC.

The V and J genes are TRBV11-1 and TRBJ2-5, with 8 bases that match TRBD2. There are 15 residues in the CDR3. Germline V gene lookup returns CDR1 SGHAT and CDR2 FQDESV (reference sequence). V dropped 3 bases and J dropped 3; count of bases not matched to a gene: 6. CDR3: CASSLRGVGKETQYF. CDR3 nucleotides: TGTGCCAGCAGCTTGCGGGGGGTCGGGAAAGAGACCCAGTACTTC.

This clone occurred once. The V and J genes are TRBV20-1 and TRBJ2-3; no clear D gene. Germline lookup yields CDR1 DFQATT and CDR2 SNEGSKA (reference sequence). Between the trimmed V and J ends, which lost 4 bases and 4 bases, there was a span of 6 bases. This CDR3 region has 11 residues. The CDR3 region has the DNA TGCAGTGCTATTTCTTCAGATACGCAGTATTTT. Translation gives CSAISSDTQYF.